This T cell receptor beta chain was documented in a study of T cell repertoires in cytomegalovirus infection. Study observations and caveats: In two of eight donors, the top clonotype was HLA-C-restricted CMV-specific. Carriers of CMV plus the relevant HLA were identified by cumulative public TCR beta family frequency.

V dropped 0 bases and J dropped 6 bases, with 8 bases sitting between them. This CDR3 comprises 13 residues. Germline values: CDR1 SEHNR, CDR2 FQNEAQ (reference sequence). With regard to this clonotype: The antigen remains unidentified.

TCRdb redid the calling of the reads with MiXCR, one entry per CDR3 protein. The sample carries approximately 320,000 distinct CDR3 sequences, approximately 9.5% recorded once. The chain recombines TRBV7-9 with TRBJ1-1, with D unclear. The source material was PBMCs. The source is a human donor in good health (CMV status not recorded). Some clones in this sample may be carry-over from other donors' samples. This CDR3 is CASSLALGPEAFF. The CDR3 DNA reads TGTGCCAGCAGCTTAGCTCTCGGCCCTGAAGCTTTCTTT.